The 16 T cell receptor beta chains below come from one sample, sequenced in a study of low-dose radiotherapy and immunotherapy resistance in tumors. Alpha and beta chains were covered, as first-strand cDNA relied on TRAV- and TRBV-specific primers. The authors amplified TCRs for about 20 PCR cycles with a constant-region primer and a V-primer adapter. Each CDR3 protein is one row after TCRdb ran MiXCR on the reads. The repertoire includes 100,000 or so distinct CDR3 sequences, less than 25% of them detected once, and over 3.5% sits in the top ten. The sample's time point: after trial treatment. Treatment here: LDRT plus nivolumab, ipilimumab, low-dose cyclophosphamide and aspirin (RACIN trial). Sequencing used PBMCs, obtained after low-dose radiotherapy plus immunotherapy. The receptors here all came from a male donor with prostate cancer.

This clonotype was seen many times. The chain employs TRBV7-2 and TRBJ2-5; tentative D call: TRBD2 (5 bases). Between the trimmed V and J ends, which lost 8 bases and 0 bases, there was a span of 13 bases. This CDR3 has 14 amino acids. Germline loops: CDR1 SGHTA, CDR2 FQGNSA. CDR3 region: CASRGSAYQETQYF. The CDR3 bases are TGTGCCAGCCGTGGGAGCGCTTACCAAGAGACCCAGTACTTC. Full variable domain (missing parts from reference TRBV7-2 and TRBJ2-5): GAGVSQSPSNKVTEKGKDVELRCDPISGHTALYWYRQSLGQGLEFLIYFQGNSAPDKSGLPSDRFSAERTGGSVSTLTIQRTQQEDSAVYLCASRGSAYQETQYFGPGTRLLVL.

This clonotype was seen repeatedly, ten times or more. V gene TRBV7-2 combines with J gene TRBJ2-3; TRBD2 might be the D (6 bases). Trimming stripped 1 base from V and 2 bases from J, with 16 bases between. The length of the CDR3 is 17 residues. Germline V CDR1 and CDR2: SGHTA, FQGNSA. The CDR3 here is CASSLEWGDPYTDTQYF. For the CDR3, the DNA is TGTGCCAGCAGCTTAGAGTGGGGGGACCCCTACACAGATACGCAGTATTTT. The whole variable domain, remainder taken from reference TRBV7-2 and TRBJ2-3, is GAGVSQSPSNKVTEKGKDVELRCDPISGHTALYWYRQSLGQGLEFLIYFQGNSAPDKSGLPSDRFSAERTGGSVSTLTIQRTQQEDSAVYLCASSLEWGDPYTDTQYFGPGTRLTVL.

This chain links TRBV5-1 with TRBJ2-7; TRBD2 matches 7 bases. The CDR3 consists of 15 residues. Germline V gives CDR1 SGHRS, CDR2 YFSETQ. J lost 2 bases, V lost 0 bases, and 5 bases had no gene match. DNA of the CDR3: TGCGCCAGCAGCTTGGAAGGGACTACCCCCTACGAGCAGTACTTC. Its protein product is CASSLEGTTPYEQYF.

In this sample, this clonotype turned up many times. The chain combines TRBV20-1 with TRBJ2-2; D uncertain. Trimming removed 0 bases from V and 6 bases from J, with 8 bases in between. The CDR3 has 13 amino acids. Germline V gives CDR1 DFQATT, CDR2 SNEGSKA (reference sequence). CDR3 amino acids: CSARDSPPGELFF. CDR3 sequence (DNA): TGCAGTGCTAGAGATTCCCCTCCCGGGGAGCTGTTTTTT.

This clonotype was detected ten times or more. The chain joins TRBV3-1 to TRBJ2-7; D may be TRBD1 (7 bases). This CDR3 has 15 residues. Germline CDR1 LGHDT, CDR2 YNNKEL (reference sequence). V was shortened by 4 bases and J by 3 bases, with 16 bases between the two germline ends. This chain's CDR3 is CASSPGDSPVYEQYF. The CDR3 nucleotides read TGTGCCAGCAGCCCGGGGGACAGCCCCGTCTACGAGCAGTACTTC.

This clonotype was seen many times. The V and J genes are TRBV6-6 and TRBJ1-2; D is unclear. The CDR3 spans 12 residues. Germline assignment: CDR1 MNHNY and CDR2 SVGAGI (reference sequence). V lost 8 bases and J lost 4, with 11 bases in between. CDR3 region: CASGEGGYGYTF. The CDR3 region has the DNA TGTGCCAGCGGGGAGGGAGGCTATGGCTACACCTTC.

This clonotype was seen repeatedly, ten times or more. The CDR3 nucleotides read TGTGCCAGTAGCCGTCGGGATCAGCCCCAGCATTTT. Translated: CASSRRDQPQHF. J is TRBJ1-5 and V is TRBV19; no clear D. CDR3 size: 12 residues. Looked up from germline, CDR1 is LNHDA and CDR2 is SQIVND (reference sequence). Trimming cost V 6 bases and J 5 bases, with 8 bases left between them.

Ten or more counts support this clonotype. CDR3: CAITDDEGTGDKYTF. The CDR3 bases are TGTGCCATCACGGACGATGAAGGGACAGGGGACAAGTACACCTTC. The chain recombines TRBV10-3 with TRBJ1-2; TRBD1 aligns across 10 bases. This CDR3 has 15 residues. Trimming cost V 7 bases and J 11 bases; bases outside gene matches: 16. Germline V gene data show CDR1 as ENHRY and CDR2 as SYGVKD.

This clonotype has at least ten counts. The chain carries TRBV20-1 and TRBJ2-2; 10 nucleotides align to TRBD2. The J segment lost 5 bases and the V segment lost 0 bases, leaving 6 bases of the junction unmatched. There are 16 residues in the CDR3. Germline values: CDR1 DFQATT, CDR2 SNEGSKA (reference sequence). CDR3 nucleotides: TGCAGTGCTAGAGATTGGTCTAGCGGGGGTACCGGGGAGCTGTTTTTT. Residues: CSARDWSSGGTGELFF.

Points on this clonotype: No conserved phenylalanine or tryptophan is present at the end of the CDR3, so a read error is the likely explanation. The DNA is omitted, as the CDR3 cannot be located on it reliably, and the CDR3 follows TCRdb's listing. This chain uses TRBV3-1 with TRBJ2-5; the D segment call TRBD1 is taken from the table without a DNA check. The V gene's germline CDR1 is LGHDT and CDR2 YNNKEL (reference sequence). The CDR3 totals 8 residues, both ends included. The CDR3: CASSQGGS.

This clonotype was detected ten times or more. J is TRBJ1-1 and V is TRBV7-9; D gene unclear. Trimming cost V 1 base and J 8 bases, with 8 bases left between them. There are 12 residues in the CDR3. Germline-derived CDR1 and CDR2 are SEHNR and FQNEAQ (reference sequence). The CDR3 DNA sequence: TGTGCCAGCAGCTTAGGTATAGCCGAAGCTTTCTTT. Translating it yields CASSLGIAEAFF.

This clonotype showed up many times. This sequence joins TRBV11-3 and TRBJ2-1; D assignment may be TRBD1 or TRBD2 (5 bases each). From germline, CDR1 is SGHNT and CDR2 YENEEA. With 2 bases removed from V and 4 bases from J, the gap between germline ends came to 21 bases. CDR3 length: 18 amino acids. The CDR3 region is CASSLSPSRGLYYNEQFF. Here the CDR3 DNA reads TGTGCCAGCAGCTTATCCCCCAGCCGGGGCCTATATTACAATGAGCAGTTCTTC.

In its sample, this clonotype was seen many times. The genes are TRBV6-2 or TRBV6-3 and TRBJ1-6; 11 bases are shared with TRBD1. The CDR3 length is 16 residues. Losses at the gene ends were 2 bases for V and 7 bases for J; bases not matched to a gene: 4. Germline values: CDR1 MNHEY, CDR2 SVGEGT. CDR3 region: CASSYARDRGNSPLHF. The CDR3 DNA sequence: TGTGCCAGCAGTTACGCCAGGGACAGGGGGAATTCACCCCTCCACTTT.

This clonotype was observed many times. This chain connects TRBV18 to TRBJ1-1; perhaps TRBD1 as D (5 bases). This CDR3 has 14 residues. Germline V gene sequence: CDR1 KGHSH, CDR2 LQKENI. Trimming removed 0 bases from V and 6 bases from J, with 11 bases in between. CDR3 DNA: TGTGCCAGCTCACCACCCTCCCAGGGTCCTGAAGCTTTCTTT. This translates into CASSPPSQGPEAFF.

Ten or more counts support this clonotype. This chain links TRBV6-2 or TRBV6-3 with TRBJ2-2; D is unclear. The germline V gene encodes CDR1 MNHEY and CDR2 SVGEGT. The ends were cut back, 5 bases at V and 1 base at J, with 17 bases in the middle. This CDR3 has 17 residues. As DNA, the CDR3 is TGTGCCAGCAGTACCAGAGTAGCCATCGAGAACACCGGGGAGCTGTTTTTT. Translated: CASSTRVAIENTGELFF.

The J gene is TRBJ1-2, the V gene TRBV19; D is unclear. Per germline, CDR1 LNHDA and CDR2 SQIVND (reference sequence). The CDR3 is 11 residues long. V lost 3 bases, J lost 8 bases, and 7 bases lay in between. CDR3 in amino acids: CASSITRGYTF. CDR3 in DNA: TGTGCCAGTAGTATCACTCGAGGCTACACCTTC.